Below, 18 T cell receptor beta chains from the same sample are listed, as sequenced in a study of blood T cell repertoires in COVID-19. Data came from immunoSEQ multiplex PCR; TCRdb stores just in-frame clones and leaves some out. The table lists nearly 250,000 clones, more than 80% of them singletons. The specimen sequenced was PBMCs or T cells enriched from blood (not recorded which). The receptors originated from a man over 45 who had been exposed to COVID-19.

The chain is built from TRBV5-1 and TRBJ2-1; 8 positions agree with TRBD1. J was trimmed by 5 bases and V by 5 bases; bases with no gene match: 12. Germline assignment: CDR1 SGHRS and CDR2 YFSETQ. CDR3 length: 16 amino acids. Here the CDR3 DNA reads TGCGCCAGCAGTCACAACAGGGGGATTATTCACAATGAGCAGTTCTTC. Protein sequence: CASSHNRGIIHNEQFF.

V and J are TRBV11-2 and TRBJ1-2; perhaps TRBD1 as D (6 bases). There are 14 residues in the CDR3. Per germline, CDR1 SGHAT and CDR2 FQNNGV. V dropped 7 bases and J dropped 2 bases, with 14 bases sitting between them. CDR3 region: CASTLWGGNYGYTF. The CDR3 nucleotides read TGTGCCAGCACCTTGTGGGGGGGCAACTATGGCTACACCTTC.

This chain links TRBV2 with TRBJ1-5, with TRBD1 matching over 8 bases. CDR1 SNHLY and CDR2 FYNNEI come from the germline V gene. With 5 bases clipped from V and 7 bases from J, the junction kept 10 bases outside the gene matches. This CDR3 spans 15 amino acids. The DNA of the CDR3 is TGTGCCAGCAGTCTACTAGGGACAGGAAAACAGCCCCAGCATTTT. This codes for CASSLLGTGKQPQHF.

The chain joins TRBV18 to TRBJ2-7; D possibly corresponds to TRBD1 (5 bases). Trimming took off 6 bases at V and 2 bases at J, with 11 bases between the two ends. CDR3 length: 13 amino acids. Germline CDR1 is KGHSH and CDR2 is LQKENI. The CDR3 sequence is CASSLDIPYEQYV. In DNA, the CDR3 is TGTGCCAGCTCCCTGGACATTCCCTACGAGCAGTACGTC.

CDR3 protein: CASSVTVGGYTF. The CDR3 DNA is TGTGCCAGCAGTGTAACAGTAGGTGGCTACACCTTC. The rearrangement links TRBV2 to TRBJ1-2, with D hard to call. The CDR3 spans 12 residues. Trimming removed 4 bases from V and 7 bases from J, with 10 bases in between. From germline, CDR1 is SNHLY and CDR2 FYNNEI.

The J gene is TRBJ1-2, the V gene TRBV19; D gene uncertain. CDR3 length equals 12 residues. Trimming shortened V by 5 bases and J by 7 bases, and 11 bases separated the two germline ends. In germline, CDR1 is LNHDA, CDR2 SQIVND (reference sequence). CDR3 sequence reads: CASSPRDVGYTF. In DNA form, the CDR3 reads TGTGCCAGTAGTCCCCGGGATGTTGGCTACACCTTC.

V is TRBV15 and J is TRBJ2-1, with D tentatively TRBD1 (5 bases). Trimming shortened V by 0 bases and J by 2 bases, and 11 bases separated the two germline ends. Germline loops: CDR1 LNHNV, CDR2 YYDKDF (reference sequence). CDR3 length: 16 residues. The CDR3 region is CATSRDLGLAYNEQFF. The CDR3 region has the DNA TGTGCCACCAGCAGAGATTTGGGGCTAGCCTACAATGAGCAGTTCTTC.

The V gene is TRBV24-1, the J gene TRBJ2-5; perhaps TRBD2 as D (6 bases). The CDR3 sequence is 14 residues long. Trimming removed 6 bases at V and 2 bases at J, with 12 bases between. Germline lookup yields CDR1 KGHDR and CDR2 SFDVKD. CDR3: CATSPHGGQETQYF. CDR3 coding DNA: TGTGCCACCAGTCCCCACGGGGGACAAGAGACCCAGTACTTC.

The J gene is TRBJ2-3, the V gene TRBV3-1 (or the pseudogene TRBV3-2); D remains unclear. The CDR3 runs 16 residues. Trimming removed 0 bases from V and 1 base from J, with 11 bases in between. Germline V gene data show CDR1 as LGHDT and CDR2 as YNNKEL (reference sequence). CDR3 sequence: CASSQDPGSGTDTQYF. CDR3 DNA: TGTGCCAGCAGCCAAGATCCCGGGTCTGGCACAGATACGCAGTATTTT.

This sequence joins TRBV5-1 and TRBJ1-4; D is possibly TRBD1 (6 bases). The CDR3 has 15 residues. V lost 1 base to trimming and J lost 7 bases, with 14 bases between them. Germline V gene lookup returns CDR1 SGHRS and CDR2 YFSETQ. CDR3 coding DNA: TGCGCCAGCAGCTTGTCTCAGGGGCAGGGTGAAAAACTGTTTTTT. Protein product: CASSLSQGQGEKLFF.

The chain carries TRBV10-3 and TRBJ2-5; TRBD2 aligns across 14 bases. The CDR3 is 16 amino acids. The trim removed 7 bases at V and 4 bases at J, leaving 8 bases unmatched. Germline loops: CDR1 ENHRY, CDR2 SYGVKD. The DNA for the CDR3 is TGTGCCATCACCCGGGGACTAGCGGGAGCTGGAGAGACCCAGTACTTC. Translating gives CAITRGLAGAGETQYF.

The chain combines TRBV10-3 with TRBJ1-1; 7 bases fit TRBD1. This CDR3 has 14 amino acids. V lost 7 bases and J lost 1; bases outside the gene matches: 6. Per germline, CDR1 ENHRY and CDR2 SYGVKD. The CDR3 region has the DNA TGTGCCATCACCATACAGGGGACGAACACTGAAGCTTTCTTT. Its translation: CAITIQGTNTEAFF.

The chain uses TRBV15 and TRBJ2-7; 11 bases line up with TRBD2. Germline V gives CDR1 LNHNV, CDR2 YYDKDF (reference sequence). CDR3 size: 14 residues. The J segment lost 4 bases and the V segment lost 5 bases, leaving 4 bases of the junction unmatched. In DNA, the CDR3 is TGTGCCACCAGCGGGGGGACTAGCGGTTACGAGCAGTACTTC. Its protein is CATSGGTSGYEQYF.

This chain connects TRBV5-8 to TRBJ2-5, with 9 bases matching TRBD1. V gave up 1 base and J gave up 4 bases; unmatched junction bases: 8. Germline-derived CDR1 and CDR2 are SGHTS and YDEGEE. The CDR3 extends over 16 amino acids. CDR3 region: CASSLLGDRGGETQYF. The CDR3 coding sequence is TGTGCCAGCAGCTTGTTGGGTGACAGGGGGGGAGAGACCCAGTACTTC.

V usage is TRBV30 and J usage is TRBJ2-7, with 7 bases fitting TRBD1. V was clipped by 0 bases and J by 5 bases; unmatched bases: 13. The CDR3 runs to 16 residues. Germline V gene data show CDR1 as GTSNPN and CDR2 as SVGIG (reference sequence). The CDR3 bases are TGTGCCTGGAGTGTACAGTGGCCCACAGGGGACGACGAGCAGTACTTC. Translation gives CAWSVQWPTGDDEQYF.

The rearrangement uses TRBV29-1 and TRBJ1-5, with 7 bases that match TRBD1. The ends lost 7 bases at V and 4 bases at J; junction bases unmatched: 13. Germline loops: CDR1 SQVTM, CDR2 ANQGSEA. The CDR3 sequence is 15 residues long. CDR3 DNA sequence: TGCAGCGCCCAATTAACAGGGGTTGGGAATCAGCCCCAGCATTTT. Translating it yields CSAQLTGVGNQPQHF.

The CDR3 loop reads CASSPGFQADTQYF. CDR3 DNA: TGCGCCAGCAGCCCAGGGTTTCAGGCAGATACGCAGTATTTT. V and J are TRBV5-1 and TRBJ2-3; D is possibly TRBD1 (5 bases). Trimming shortened V by 4 bases and J by 4 bases, and 13 bases separated the two germline ends. Germline values: CDR1 SGHRS, CDR2 YFSETQ. CDR3 size: 14 residues. Supplemented by reference TRBV5-1 and TRBJ2-3, the full variable domain reads KAGVTQTPRYLIKTRGQQVTLSCSPISGHRSVSWYQQTPGQGLQFLFEYFSETQRNKGNFPGRFSGRQFSNSRSEMNVSTLELGDSALYLCASSPGFQADTQYFGPGTRLTVL.

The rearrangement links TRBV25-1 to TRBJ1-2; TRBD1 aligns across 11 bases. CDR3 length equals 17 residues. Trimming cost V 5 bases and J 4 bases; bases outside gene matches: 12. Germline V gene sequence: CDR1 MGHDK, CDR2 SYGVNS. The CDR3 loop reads CASSKRTGGAGAYGYTF. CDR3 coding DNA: TGTGCCAGCAGTAAAAGGACAGGGGGCGCCGGGGCCTATGGCTACACCTTC.